A selection of T cell receptor beta chains follows, all from one sample in a study of control samples from healthy donors and cancer patients. The assay was immunoSEQ multiplex PCR, and TCRdb's table has in-frame clones only and misses some. The sample has tens of thousands of clones, more than 75% seen once. What was sequenced was PBMCs. The receptors shown here come from a woman in her sixties with lung cancer. CDR3s include the opening cysteine and the closing phenylalanine or tryptophan. Fields, in order: D gene, V gene, J gene, clone size, CDR3 protein, CDR3 DNA. D genes are given only for firm matches. Only part of the rows carry a size: once, few, many, or a class if the clone is expanded.

-	TRBV5-1	TRBJ2-6	once	CASSLWSNPGANVLTF	TGCGCCAGCAGCTTGTGGTCCAATCCTGGGGCCAACGTCCTGACTTTC
-	TRBV6-5	TRBJ2-7	-	CASSPTGLDARQYF	TGTGCCAGCAGCCCGACAGGTCTCGACGCGCGACAGTACTTC
-	TRBV5-4	TRBJ1-1	-	CASSGGGFTNTEAFF	TGTGCCAGCAGCGGTGGGGGGTTTACGAACACTGAAGCTTTCTTT
-	TRBV3-1/TRBV3-2	TRBJ2-3	-	CASSQWADTQYF	TGTGCCAGCAGCCAATGGGCAGATACGCAGTATTTT
TRBD1	TRBV19	TRBJ1-2	-	CASSRAGGFNYGYTF	TGTGCCAGTTCAAGGGCAGGGGGGTTTAACTATGGCTACACCTTC
TRBD1	TRBV28	TRBJ1-5	-	CASSTLSAGGFQPQHF	TGTGCCAGCAGTACCCTTTCGGCAGGGGGCTTTCAGCCCCAGCATTTT
-	TRBV15	TRBJ2-5	few	CATSRGAVQETQYF	TGTGCCACCAGCAGAGGTGCAGTGCAAGAGACCCAGTACTTC
TRBD1	TRBV4-2	TRBJ2-7	-	CASSLLTSGQGNYEQYF	TGTGCCAGCAGCCTATTAACATCGGGACAGGGGAACTACGAGCAGTACTTC
-	TRBV5-6	TRBJ1-4	-	CASSQAQGNGEKLFF	TGTGCCAGCAGCCAAGCCCAGGGCAACGGTGAAAAACTGTTTTTT
-	TRBV3-1/TRBV3-2	TRBJ1-4	-	CASSQDLKVEKLFF	TGTGCCAGCAGCCAAGATCTTAAAGTCGAAAAACTGTTTTTT
-	TRBV18	TRBJ2-7	-	CASSPPSRAAEGEQYF	TGTGCCAGCTCACCACCATCCCGGGCCGCGGAGGGCGAGCAGTACTTC
-	TRBV6-6	TRBJ1-4	-	CASSLMPAGMDEKLFF	TGTGCCAGCAGTTTGATGCCAGCCGGAATGGATGAAAAACTGTTTTTT
-	TRBV3-1/TRBV3-2	TRBJ1-2	-	CASSQVQFGYTF	TGTGCCAGCAGCCAGGTACAGTTCGGCTACACCTTC
TRBD2	TRBV19	TRBJ2-2	once	CASSIPRTSGTGELFF	TGTGCCAGTAGTATACCCCGGACTAGCGGCACCGGGGAGCTGTTTTTT
TRBD1	TRBV6-5	TRBJ1-1	-	CASSLTGGTEAFF	TGTGCCAGCAGTTTGACAGGGGGCACTGAAGCTTTCTTT
TRBD1	TRBV5-1	TRBJ2-1	-	CASSNRDRARDEQFF	TGCGCCAGCAGCAACCGGGACAGGGCCAGGGATGAGCAGTTCTTC
TRBD1	TRBV4-2	TRBJ1-1	once	CASSQSGGNTEAFF	TGTGCCAGCAGCCAATCAGGGGGGAACACTGAAGCTTTCTTT
-	TRBV12-3/TRBV12-4	TRBJ1-6	-	CASRGVYGSPLHF	TGTGCCAGCCGAGGGGTCTACGGTTCACCCCTCCACTTT